The 26 T cell receptor beta chains below come from one sample, sequenced in a study of shared clonotypes between healthy human individuals. Libraries were prepared by immunoSEQ multiplex PCR; TCRdb keeps only in-frame clonotypes and omits some of them. The sample shows about 470,000 clones, 70% to 80% of them seen only once. Sequenced input: PBMCs. The receptors here all came from a woman in her thirties or forties in good health. Some clones in this sample may be carry-over from other donors' samples.

The chain combines TRBV18 with TRBJ2-2; 8 nucleotides align to TRBD2. CDR3 size: 15 residues. Germline V gives CDR1 KGHSH, CDR2 LQKENI. Trimming cost V 2 bases and J 4 bases; bases outside gene matches: 3. CDR3 residues: CASSPGTRGTGELFF. CDR3 sequence (DNA): TGTGCCAGCTCACCAGGGACTAGAGGCACCGGGGAGCTGTTTTTT.

The chain carries TRBV5-4 and TRBJ2-3; D gene uncertain. The V gene's germline CDR1 is SGHNT and CDR2 YYREEE (reference sequence). The CDR3 contains 12 residues. V shed 4 bases and J shed 5 bases, with 8 bases lying between them. The CDR3 sequence is CASSDVGDTQYF. As DNA, the CDR3 is TGTGCCAGCAGCGATGTGGGAGATACGCAGTATTTT. The whole variable domain, remainder taken from reference TRBV5-4 and TRBJ2-3, is ETGVTQSPTHLIKTRGQQVTLRCSSQSGHNTVSWYQQALGQGPQFIFQYYREEENGRGNFPPRFSGLQFPNYSSELNVNALELDDSALYLCASSDVGDTQYFGPGTRLTVL.

The chain carries TRBV19 and TRBJ2-7, with D possibly matching TRBD1 (6 bases). V lost 2 bases and J lost 0, with 8 bases in between. Per germline, CDR1 LNHDA and CDR2 SQIVND (reference sequence). The CDR3 has 14 residues. CDR3 loop: CASSITGSSYEQYF. The CDR3 nucleotides are TGTGCCAGTAGTATAACAGGGAGCTCCTACGAGCAGTACTTC.

The rearrangement uses TRBV11-3 and TRBJ2-2; D not resolved. The CDR3 contains 12 residues. Trimming took off 5 bases at V and 10 bases at J, with 11 bases between the two ends. CDR1 is SGHNT, CDR2 YENEEA, per germline. DNA for the CDR3: TGTGCCAGCAGCCAGCGCAGCACGGAGCTGTTTTTT. Amino acids: CASSQRSTELFF.

On this clone itself: The junction departs from the called germline gene at one end, perhaps through a read error. The rearrangement links TRBV7-2 to TRBJ2-5; weak D call: TRBD2 (5 bases). Germline CDR1 reads SGHTA; CDR2 reads FQGNSA. The CDR3 covers 14 residues. CDR3: CASSLALYQETQYF. The CDR3 nucleotides are TGTGCCAGCAGCCTAGCCCTGTACCAAGAGACCCAGTACTTC.

This clone was seen at least ten times. This CDR3 is CASSPWGATSSYEQYF. The CDR3 DNA sequence: TGTGCCAGCAGCCCATGGGGGGCCACCAGCTCCTACGAGCAGTACTTC. The chain carries TRBV11-2 and TRBJ2-7, with D possibly being TRBD1 or TRBD2 (6 bases each). The CDR3 totals 16 residues. V lost 5 bases, J lost 0 bases, and 17 bases lay in between. The V gene's germline CDR1 is SGHAT and CDR2 FQNNGV.

With regard to this clone: A far bigger clonotype differs at one base, so this is likely a read error. This rearrangement joins TRBV29-1 to TRBJ2-2; the match to TRBD2 covers 10 bases. Germline-derived CDR1 and CDR2 are SQVTM and ANQGSEA. J was trimmed by 6 bases and V by 4 bases; bases with no gene match: 11. The CDR3 is 16 amino acids. The CDR3 reads CSVGASGGLLSGELFF. CDR3 nucleotides: TGCAGCGTTGGGGCTAGCGGGGGCCTCTTGTCCGGGGAGCTGTTTTTT.

V usage is TRBV9 and J usage is TRBJ2-1; 8 nucleotides agree with TRBD2. The CDR3 covers 18 residues. CDR1 is SGDLS, CDR2 YYNGEE, per germline. Trimming took 9 bases from V and 4 from J; bases not matched to a gene: 21. The CDR3 loop reads CAIPGGSGIRGPYNEQFF. The CDR3 DNA sequence: TGTGCCATCCCGGGTGGTAGCGGGATTAGGGGCCCTTACAATGAGCAGTTCTTC.

The chain couples TRBV28 to TRBJ2-5, with D possibly TRBD1 on 6 matching bases. This CDR3 is built from 13 residues. Germline CDR1 MDHEN, CDR2 SYDVKM. The V and J ends lost 7 bases and 5 bases respectively, with 14 bases between them. DNA of the CDR3: TGTGCCAGCAATGGGGGCGACTGGGAGACCCAGTACTTC. Translation gives CASNGGDWETQYF.

This clone came up once. J is TRBJ1-2 and V is TRBV2; 8 positions match TRBD1. There are 14 residues in the CDR3. CDR1 SNHLY and CDR2 FYNNEI come from the germline V gene. The V and J ends lost 5 bases and 5 bases, in that order; junction bases with no gene match: 7. The CDR3 loop reads CASSRQGSGYGYTF. For the CDR3, the DNA is TGTGCCAGCAGTCGACAGGGGTCGGGGTATGGCTACACCTTC.

The chain is built from TRBV2 and TRBJ1-1, with 7 bases aligning to TRBD1. The CDR3 totals 16 residues. With V trimmed by 5 bases and J by 3 bases, 12 bases remained unmatched. The germline V gene encodes CDR1 SNHLY and CDR2 FYNNEI. The CDR3 loop reads CASSFNPRDSDTEAFF. As DNA, the CDR3 is TGTGCCAGCAGTTTCAACCCCCGGGACAGCGACACTGAAGCTTTCTTT.

The chain combines TRBV28 with TRBJ2-1; 12 positions agree with TRBD2. Germline CDR1 reads MDHEN; CDR2 reads SYDVKM. V was pared by 5 bases and J by 4 bases, with 12 bases of the junction left unmatched. The CDR3 loop spans 18 amino acids. CDR3 in amino acids: CASSAPASGRASYNEQFF. The DNA for the CDR3 is TGTGCCAGCAGTGCCCCGGCTAGCGGGAGGGCCTCGTACAATGAGCAGTTCTTC. Filled out from reference TRBV28 and TRBJ2-1, the complete variable domain reads DVKVTQSSRYLVKRTGEKVFLECVQDMDHENMFWYRQDPGLGLRLIYFSYDVKMKEKGDIPEGYSVSREKKERFSLILESASTNQTSMYLCASSAPASGRASYNEQFFGPGTRLTVL.

A remark on this clone: The sample holds other DNA sequences that translate to the same CDR3. The chain joins TRBV5-1 to TRBJ2-7; D perhaps matches TRBD1 (5 bases). V was pared by 0 bases and J by 0 bases, with 7 bases between. The CDR3 is made up of 14 amino acids. CDR1 and CDR2 from the germline V gene are SGHRS and YFSETQ. The CDR3 loop reads CASSLEGLSYEQYF. As DNA, the CDR3 is TGCGCCAGCAGCTTGGAGGGGCTCTCCTACGAGCAGTACTTC.

This clone was found many times. The chain employs TRBV7-2 and TRBJ2-7, with D perhaps matching TRBD2 (6 bases). The CDR3 has 14 residues. Germline V CDR1 and CDR2: SGHTA, FQGNSA. Trimming cost V 3 bases and J 3 bases, with 12 bases left between them. The CDR3 protein is CASSFGGTYYEQYF. DNA for the CDR3: TGTGCCAGCAGCTTCGGAGGGACCTACTACGAGCAGTACTTC.

V gene TRBV27 combines with J gene TRBJ2-7, with D perhaps matching TRBD1 (5 bases). Trimming stripped 7 bases from V and 7 bases from J, with 20 bases between. The CDR3 sequence is 14 residues long. Per the germline V gene, CDR1 is MNHEY and CDR2 is SMNVEV (reference sequence). The CDR3 loop is CASTRTGGPREQYF. CDR3 sequence (DNA): TGTGCCAGCACCCGAACAGGTGGCCCCAGGGAGCAGTACTTC.

Here the CDR3 DNA reads TGTGCCAGTAGTGATAGCGGGACTAGCGGGAGGTGGAGTGAGCAGTTCTTC. The encoded protein is CASSDSGTSGRWSEQFF. V and J are TRBV19 and TRBJ2-1; TRBD2 agrees at 15 bases. The trim removed 5 bases at V and 9 bases at J, leaving 11 bases unmatched. The CDR3 totals 17 residues. Germline V gene sequence: CDR1 LNHDA, CDR2 SQIVND (reference sequence). Filled out from reference TRBV19 and TRBJ2-1, the complete variable domain reads DGGITQSPKYLFRKEGQNVTLSCEQNLNHDAMYWYRQDPGQGLRLIYYSQIVNDFQKGDIAEGYSVSREKKESFPLTVTSAQKNPTAFYLCASSDSGTSGRWSEQFFGPGTRLTVL.

The V call is TRBV7-2, the J call TRBJ2-2; possibly TRBD2 for D (6 bases). CDR1 is SGHTA and CDR2 is FQGNSA in the germline V gene. The CDR3 runs to 16 residues. With 1 base removed from V and 4 bases from J, the gap between germline ends came to 13 bases. The CDR3 DNA reads TGTGCCAGCAGCTTAGGACTAGTCGCAGGCACCGGGGAGCTGTTTTTT. This gives the protein CASSLGLVAGTGELFF.

This clone showed up just a few times. The chain links TRBV9 to TRBJ2-3; D unclear. V shed 3 bases and J shed 2 bases, with 10 bases lying between them. CDR1 and CDR2 from the germline V gene are SGDLS and YYNGEE. This CDR3 has 14 amino acids. The DNA of the CDR3 is TGTGCCAGCAGCGCGCTCCCCAACACAGATACGCAGTATTTT. Encoded protein: CASSALPNTDTQYF. Filled out from reference TRBV9 and TRBJ2-3, the complete variable domain reads DSGVTQTPKHLITATGQRVTLRCSPRSGDLSVYWYQQSLDQGLQFLIQYYNGEERAKGNILERFSAQQFPDLHSELNLSSLELGDSALYFCASSALPNTDTQYFGPGTRLTVL.

The chain links TRBV5-1 to TRBJ2-2, with D perhaps matching TRBD1 (6 bases). The germline V gene has CDR1 SGHRS and CDR2 YFSETQ. V was trimmed by 4 bases and J by 3 bases, leaving 10 bases between them. The CDR3 extends over 14 amino acids. For the CDR3, the DNA is TGCGCCAGCAGCATAAGGACAGACACCGGGGAGCTGTTTTTT. Its protein is CASSIRTDTGELFF.

The V and J genes are TRBV4-3 and TRBJ2-3, with 10 nucleotides matching TRBD2. The germline V gene has CDR1 LGHNA and CDR2 YSLEER. The CDR3 runs 15 residues. The V and J ends lost 3 bases and 2 bases, in that order; junction bases with no gene match: 2. CDR3 residues: CASSHLAGDTDTQYF. In nucleotides, the CDR3 is TGCGCCAGCAGCCACCTAGCGGGGGACACAGATACGCAGTATTTT.

This clone was seen more than once but under ten times. The CDR3: CASSLMSGRWETQYF. CDR3 DNA: TGTGCCAGCAGCTTAATGAGCGGGAGGTGGGAGACCCAGTACTTC. The chain is built from TRBV7-2 and TRBJ2-5, with 9 bases lining up with TRBD2. After removal of 2 bases from V and 5 bases from J, the junction contained 6 bases not matched to a gene. In germline, CDR1 is SGHTA, CDR2 FQGNSA. CDR3 length equals 15 residues. Full variable domain (remainder filled in from reference TRBV7-2 and TRBJ2-5): GAGVSQSPSNKVTEKGKDVELRCDPISGHTALYWYRQSLGQGLEFLIYFQGNSAPDKSGLPSDRFSAERTGGSVSTLTIQRTQQEDSAVYLCASSLMSGRWETQYFGPGTRLLVL.

A few counts support this clone. The chain joins TRBV5-1 to TRBJ2-5; a possible D gene is TRBD2 (5 bases). The V end lost 4 bases, the J end lost 2 bases, and 9 bases lay between the germline ends. The CDR3 totals 13 residues. Germline-derived CDR1 and CDR2 are SGHRS and YFSETQ. This CDR3 reads CASSTDYQETQYF. The CDR3, as DNA: TGCGCCAGCAGCACCGACTATCAAGAGACCCAGTACTTC.

This rearrangement joins TRBV5-4 to TRBJ2-3; 13 bases align to TRBD2. CDR1 and CDR2 (germline): SGHNT, YYREEE (reference sequence). V trimming: 3 bases; J trimming: 5 bases; junction bases outside the gene matches: 6. This CDR3 comprises 16 residues. The CDR3 nucleotides read TGTGCCAGCAGCTCGAGGACTAGCGGGAGTTTAGATACGCAGTATTTT. Protein product: CASSSRTSGSLDTQYF.

The chain recombines TRBV5-8 with TRBJ2-5, with D maybe TRBD2 (6 bases). Germline loops: CDR1 SGHTS, CDR2 YDEGEE. Deletions cut 3 bases from V and 1 base from J, with 10 bases between. This CDR3 comprises 14 residues. The CDR3 sequence: CASSWGDGQETQYF. CDR3 DNA sequence: TGTGCCAGCAGCTGGGGGGACGGCCAAGAGACCCAGTACTTC.

This chain joins TRBV21-1 and TRBJ1-2. TRBV21-1 is annotated as a pseudogene. CDR3 length equals 14 residues. CDR3 nucleotide sequence: TGTGCCAGCAGCAACTCGAAGGGCTGGTATGGCTACACCTTC. This encodes CASSNSKGWYGYTF.

The chain employs TRBV7-3 and TRBJ2-1, with 7 nucleotides matching TRBD2. This CDR3 is built from 15 residues. CDR1 SGHTA and CDR2 FQGTGA come from the germline V gene. V shed 4 bases and J 4 bases; nucleotides not matched to a gene: 7. The CDR3 spells CASSSGREWYNEQFF. The CDR3 DNA reads as TGTGCCAGCAGCTCAGGGCGGGAGTGGTACAATGAGCAGTTCTTC.